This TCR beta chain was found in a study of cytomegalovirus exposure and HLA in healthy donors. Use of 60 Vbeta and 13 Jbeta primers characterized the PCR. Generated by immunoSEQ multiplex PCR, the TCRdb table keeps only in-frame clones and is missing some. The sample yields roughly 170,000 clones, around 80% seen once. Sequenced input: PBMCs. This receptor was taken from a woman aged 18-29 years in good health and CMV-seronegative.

The CDR3 sequence is CASSFFLPGNTEAFF. The CDR3 DNA reads as TGTGCCAGCAGCTTTTTCCTTCCAGGGAACACTGAAGCTTTCTTT. V is TRBV11-3 and J is TRBJ1-1, with D unresolved. Trimming cost V 3 bases and J 1 base, with 12 bases left between them. The V gene's germline CDR1 is SGHNT and CDR2 YENEEA. This CDR3 is built from 15 residues.